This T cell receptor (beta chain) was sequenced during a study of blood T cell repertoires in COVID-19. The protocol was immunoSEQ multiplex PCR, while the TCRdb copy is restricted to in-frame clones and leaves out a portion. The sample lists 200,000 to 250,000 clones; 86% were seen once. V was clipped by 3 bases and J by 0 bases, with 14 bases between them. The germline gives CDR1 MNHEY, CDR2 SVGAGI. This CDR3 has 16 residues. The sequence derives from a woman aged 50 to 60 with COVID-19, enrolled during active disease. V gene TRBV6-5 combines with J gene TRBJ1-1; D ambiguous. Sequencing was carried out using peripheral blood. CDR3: CASSYRASGVNTEAFF. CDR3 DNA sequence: TGTGCCAGCAGTTATAGGGCGTCCGGGGTGAACACTGAAGCTTTCTTT.